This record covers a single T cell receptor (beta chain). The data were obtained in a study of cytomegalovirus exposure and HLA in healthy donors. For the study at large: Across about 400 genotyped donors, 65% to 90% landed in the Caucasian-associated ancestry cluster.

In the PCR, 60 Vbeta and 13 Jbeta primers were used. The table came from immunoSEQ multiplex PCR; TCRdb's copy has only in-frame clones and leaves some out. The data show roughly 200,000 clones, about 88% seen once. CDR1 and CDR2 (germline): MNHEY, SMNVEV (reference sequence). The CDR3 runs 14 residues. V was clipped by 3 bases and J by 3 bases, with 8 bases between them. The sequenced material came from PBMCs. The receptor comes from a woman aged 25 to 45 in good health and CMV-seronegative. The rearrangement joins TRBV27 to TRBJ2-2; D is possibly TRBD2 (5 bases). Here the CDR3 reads CASSFNGDTGELFF. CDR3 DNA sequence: TGTGCCAGCAGTTTTAACGGGGACACCGGGGAGCTGTTTTTT.